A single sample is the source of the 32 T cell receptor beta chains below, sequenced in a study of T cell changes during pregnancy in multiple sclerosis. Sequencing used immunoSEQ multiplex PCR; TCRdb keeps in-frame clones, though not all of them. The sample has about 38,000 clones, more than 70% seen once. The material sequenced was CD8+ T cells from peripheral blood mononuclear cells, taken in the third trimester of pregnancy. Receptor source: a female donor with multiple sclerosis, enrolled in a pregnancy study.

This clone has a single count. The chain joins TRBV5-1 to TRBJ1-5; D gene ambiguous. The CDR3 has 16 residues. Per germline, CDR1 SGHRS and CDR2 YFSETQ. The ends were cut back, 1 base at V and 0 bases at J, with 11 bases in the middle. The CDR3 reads CASSLWETYSNQPQHF. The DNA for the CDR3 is TGCGCCAGCAGCTTGTGGGAGACTTATAGCAATCAGCCCCAGCATTTT.

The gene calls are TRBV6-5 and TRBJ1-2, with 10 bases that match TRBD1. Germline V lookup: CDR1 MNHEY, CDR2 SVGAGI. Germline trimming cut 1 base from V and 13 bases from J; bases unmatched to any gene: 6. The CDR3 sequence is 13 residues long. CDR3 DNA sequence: TGTGCCAGCAGTTACTGGGGGACAGGGGAATTCACCTTC. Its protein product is CASSYWGTGEFTF.

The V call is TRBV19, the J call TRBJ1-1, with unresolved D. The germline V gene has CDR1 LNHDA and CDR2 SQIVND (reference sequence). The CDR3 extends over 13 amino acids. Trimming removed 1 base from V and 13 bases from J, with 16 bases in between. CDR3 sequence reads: CASSIGSAGVGFF. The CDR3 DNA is TGTGCCAGTAGTATAGGATCTGCGGGAGTCGGTTTCTTT.

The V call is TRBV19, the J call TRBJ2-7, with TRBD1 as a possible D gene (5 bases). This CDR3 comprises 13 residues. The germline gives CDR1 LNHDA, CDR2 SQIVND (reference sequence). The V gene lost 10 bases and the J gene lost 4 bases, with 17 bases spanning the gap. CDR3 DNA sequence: TGTGCCACTGAAAAGAAGGGGTCTTACGAGCAGTACTTC. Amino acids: CATEKKGSYEQYF.

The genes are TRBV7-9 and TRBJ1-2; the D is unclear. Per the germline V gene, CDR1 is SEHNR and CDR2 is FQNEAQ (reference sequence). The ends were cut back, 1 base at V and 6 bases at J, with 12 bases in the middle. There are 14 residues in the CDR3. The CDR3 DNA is TGTGCCAGCAGCTTAGGAGCTAGAGTGGATGGCTACACCTTC. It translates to CASSLGARVDGYTF.

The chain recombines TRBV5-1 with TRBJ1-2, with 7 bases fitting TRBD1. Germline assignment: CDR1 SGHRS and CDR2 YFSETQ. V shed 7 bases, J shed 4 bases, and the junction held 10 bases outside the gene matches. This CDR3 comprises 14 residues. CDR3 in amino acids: CASGSSGTVYGYTF. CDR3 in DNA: TGCGCCAGCGGCTCCTCCGGGACAGTCTATGGCTACACCTTC.

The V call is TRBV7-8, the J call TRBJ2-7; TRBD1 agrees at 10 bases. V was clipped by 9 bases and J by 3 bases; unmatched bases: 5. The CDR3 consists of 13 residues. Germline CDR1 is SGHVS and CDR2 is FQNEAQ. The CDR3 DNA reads TGTGCCAGTAGACAGGGGGCGGGCTACGAGCAGTACTTC. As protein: CASRQGAGYEQYF.

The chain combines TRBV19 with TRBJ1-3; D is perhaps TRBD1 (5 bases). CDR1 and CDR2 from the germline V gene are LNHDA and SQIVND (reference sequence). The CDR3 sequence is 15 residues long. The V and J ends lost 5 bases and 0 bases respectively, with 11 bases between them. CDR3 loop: CASSPRADSGNTIYF. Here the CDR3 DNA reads TGTGCCAGTAGTCCCAGGGCAGACTCTGGAAACACCATATATTTT.

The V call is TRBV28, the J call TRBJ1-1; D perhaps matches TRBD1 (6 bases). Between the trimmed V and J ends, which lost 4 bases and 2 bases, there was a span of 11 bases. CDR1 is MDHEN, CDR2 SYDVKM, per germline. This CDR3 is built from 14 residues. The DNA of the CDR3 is TGTGCCAGCAGTTGGGTGGGGGCTAACACTGAAGCTTTCTTT. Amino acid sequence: CASSWVGANTEAFF.

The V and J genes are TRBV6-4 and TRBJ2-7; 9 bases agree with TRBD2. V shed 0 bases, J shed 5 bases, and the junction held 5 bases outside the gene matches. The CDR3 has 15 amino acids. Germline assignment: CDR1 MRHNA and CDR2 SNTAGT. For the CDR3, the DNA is TGTGCCAGCAGTGACTCCTTAGCGGGGGACCACGAGCAGTACTTC. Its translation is CASSDSLAGDHEQYF.

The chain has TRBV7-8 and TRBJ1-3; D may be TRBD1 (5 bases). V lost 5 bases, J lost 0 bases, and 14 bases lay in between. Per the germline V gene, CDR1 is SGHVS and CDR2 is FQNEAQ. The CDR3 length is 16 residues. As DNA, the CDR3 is TGTGCCAGCAGCGTTGGGGCCTCTCGCTCTGGAAACACCATATATTTT. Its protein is CASSVGASRSGNTIYF. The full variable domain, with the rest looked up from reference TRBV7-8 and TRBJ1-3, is GAGVSQSPRYKVAKRGQDVALRCDPISGHVSLFWYQQALGQGPEFLTYFQNEAQLDKSGLPSDRFFAERPEGSVSTLKIQRTQQEDSAVYLCASSVGASRSGNTIYFGEGSWLTVV.

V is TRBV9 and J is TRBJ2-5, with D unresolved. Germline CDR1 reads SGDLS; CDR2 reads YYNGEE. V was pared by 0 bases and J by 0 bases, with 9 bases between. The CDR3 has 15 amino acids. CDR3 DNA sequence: TGTGCCAGCAGCGTAGGCCCACGGTACCAAGAGACCCAGTACTTC. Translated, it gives CASSVGPRYQETQYF. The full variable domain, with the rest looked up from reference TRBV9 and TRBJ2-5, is DSGVTQTPKHLITATGQRVTLRCSPRSGDLSVYWYQQSLDQGLQFLIQYYNGEERAKGNILERFSAQQFPDLHSELNLSSLELGDSALYFCASSVGPRYQETQYFGPGTRLLVL.

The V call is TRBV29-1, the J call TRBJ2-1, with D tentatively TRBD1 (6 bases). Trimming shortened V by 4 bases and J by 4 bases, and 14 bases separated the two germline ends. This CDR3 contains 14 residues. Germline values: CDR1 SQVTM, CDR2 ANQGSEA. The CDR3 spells CSVVSRGGYNEQFF. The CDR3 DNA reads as TGCAGCGTTGTGTCCAGGGGCGGATACAATGAGCAGTTCTTC.

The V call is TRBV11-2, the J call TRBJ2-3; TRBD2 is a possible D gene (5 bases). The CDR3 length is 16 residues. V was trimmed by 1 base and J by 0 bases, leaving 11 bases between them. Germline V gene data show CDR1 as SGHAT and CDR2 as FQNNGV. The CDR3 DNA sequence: TGTGCCAGCAGCTTAGCGGGGTATACTAGCACAGATACGCAGTATTTT. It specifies CASSLAGYTSTDTQYF.

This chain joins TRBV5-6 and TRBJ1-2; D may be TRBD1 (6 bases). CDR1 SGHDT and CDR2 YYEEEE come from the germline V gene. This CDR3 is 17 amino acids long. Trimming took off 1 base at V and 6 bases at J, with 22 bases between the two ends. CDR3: CASSLRQVWVPVDGYTF. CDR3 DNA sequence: TGTGCCAGCAGCTTGAGACAGGTCTGGGTACCAGTCGATGGCTACACCTTC.

The CDR3 loop reads CASSYTGDTEAFF. Written as DNA, the CDR3 is TGTGCCAGCAGTTACACAGGAGACACTGAAGCTTTCTTT. The chain uses TRBV7-3 and TRBJ1-1; perhaps TRBD1 as D (5 bases). V lost 6 bases and J lost 3, with 11 bases in between. The CDR3 is 13 amino acids. Germline V gives CDR1 SGHTA, CDR2 FQGTGA.

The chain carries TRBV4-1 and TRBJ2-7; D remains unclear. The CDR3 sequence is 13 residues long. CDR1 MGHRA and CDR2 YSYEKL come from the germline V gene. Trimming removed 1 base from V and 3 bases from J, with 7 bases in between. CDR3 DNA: TGCGCCAGCAGCCAAGCTGAGTTCTACGAGCAGTACTTC. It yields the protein CASSQAEFYEQYF.

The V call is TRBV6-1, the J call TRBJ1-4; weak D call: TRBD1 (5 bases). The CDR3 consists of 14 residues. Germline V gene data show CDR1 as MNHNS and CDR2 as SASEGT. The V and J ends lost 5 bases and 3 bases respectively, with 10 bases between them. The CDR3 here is CASSIRAPNEKLFF. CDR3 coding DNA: TGTGCCAGCAGTATCAGGGCCCCTAATGAAAAACTGTTTTTT.

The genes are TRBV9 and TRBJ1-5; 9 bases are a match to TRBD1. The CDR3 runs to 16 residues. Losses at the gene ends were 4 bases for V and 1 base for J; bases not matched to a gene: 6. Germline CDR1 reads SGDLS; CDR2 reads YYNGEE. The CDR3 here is CASSPRQGGSNQPQHF. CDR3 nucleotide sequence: TGTGCCAGCAGCCCGCGACAGGGGGGGAGCAATCAGCCCCAGCATTTT.

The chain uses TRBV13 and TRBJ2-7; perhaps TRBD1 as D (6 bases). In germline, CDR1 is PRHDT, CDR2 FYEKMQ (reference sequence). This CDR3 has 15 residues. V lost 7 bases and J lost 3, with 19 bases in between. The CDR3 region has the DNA TGTGCCAGCAACAACCTAGGGGGTCTATTCTACGAGCAGTACTTC. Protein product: CASNNLGGLFYEQYF.

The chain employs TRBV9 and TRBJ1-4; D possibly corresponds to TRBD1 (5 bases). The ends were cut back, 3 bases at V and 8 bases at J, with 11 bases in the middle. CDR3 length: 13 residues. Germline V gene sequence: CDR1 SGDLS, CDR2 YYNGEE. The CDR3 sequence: CASSEGWGEKLFF. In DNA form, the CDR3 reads TGTGCCAGCAGCGAGGGGTGGGGAGAAAAACTGTTTTTT.

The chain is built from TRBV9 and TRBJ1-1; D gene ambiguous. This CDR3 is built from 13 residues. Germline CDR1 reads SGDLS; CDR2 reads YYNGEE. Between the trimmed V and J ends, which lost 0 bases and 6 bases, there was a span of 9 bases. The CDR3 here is CASSVGRSSEAFF. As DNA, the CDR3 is TGTGCCAGCAGCGTAGGGAGAAGTTCTGAAGCTTTCTTT. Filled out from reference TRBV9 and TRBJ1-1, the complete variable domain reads DSGVTQTPKHLITATGQRVTLRCSPRSGDLSVYWYQQSLDQGLQFLIQYYNGEERAKGNILERFSAQQFPDLHSELNLSSLELGDSALYFCASSVGRSSEAFFGQGTRLTVV.

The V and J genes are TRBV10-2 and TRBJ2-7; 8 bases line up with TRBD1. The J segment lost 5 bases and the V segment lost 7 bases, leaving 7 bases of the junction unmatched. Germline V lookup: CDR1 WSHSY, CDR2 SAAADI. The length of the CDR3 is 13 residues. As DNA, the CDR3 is TGCGCCAGCACCACAGGGGGACTTGACGAGCAGTACTTC. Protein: CASTTGGLDEQYF.

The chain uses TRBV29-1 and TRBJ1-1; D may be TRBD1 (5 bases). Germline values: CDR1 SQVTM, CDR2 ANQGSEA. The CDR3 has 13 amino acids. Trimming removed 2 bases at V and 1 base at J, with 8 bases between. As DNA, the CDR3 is TGCAGCGTTGAATGGGGGGAGAACACTGAAGCTTTCTTT. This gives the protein CSVEWGENTEAFF. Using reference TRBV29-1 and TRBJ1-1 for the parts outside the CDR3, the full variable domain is SAVISQKPSRDICQRGTSLTIQCQVDSQVTMMFWYRQQPGQSLTLIATANQGSEATYESGFVIDKFPISRPNLTFSTLTVSNMSPEDSSIYLCSVEWGENTEAFFGQGTRLTVV.

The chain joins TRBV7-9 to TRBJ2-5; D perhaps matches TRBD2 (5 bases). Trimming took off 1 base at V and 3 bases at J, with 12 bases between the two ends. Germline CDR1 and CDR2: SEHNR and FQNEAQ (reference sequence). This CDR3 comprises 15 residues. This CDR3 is CASSLGYTGKETQYF. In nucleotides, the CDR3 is TGTGCCAGCAGCTTAGGGTATACGGGGAAAGAGACCCAGTACTTC. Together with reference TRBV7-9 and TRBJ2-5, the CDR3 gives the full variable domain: DTGVSQNPRHKITKRGQNVTFRCDPISEHNRLYWYRQTLGQGPEFLTYFQNEAQLEKSRLLSDRFSAERPKGSFSTLEIQRTEQGDSAMYLCASSLGYTGKETQYFGPGTRLLVL.

The DNA for the CDR3 is TGTGCCAGCAACCATTTACGAGGGAGGGCTTTGGTGAGGGAAAAACTGTTTTTT. Protein sequence: CASNHLRGRALVREKLFF. This chain connects TRBV9 to TRBJ1-4; D remains unclear. The length of the CDR3 is 18 residues. Germline V gene data show CDR1 as SGDLS and CDR2 as YYNGEE. V lost 6 bases, J lost 8 bases, and 29 bases lay in between.

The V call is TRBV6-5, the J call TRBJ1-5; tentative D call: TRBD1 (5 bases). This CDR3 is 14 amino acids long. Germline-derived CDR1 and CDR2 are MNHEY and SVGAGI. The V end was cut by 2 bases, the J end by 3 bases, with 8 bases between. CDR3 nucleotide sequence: TGTGCCAGCAGTTACGAACAGGTCAATCAGCCCCAGCATTTT. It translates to CASSYEQVNQPQHF.

CDR3 loop: CASSPGQGAYEQYF. In DNA form, the CDR3 reads TGTGCCAGCAGTCCGGGCCAGGGGGCCTACGAGCAGTACTTC. This chain links TRBV6-5 with TRBJ2-7, with 7 bases identical to TRBD1. This CDR3 is 14 amino acids long. Germline CDR1 reads MNHEY; CDR2 reads SVGAGI. Trimming removed 5 bases from V and 2 bases from J; junction bases left unmatched: 6.

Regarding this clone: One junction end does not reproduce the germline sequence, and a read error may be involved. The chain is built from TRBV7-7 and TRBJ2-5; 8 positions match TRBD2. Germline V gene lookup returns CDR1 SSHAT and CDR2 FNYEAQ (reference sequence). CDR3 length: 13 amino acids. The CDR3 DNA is TGTGCTAGCAGCCCGGGGGGGTGGGAGACCCAGTACTTC. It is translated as CASSPGGWETQYF.

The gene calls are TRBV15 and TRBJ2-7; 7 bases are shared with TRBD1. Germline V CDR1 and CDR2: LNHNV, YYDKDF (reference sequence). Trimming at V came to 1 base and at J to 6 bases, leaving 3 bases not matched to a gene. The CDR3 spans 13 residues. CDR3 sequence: CATSRATGLEQYF. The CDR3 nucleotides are TGTGCCACCAGCAGAGCGACAGGGCTCGAGCAGTACTTC.

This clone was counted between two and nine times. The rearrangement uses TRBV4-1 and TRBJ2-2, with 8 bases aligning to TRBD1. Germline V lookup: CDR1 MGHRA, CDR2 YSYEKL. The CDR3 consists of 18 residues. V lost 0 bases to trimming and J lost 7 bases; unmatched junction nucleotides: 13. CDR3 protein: CASSQDRFGQGRGGELFF. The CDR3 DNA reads TGCGCCAGCAGCCAAGATAGGTTCGGACAGGGTAGAGGCGGGGAGCTGTTTTTT.

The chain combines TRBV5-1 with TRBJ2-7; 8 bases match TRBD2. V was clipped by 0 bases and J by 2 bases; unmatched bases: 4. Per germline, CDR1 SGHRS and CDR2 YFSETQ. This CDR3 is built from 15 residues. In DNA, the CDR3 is TGCGCCAGCAGCTTGGTCCAGGGACTAGCCTACGAGCAGTACTTC. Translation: CASSLVQGLAYEQYF.